These 22 T cell receptor beta chains share one sample of origin, sequenced in a study of regulatory T cells in long-lasting Graves disease. Time point here: newly diagnosed GD, antithyroid drugs for less than 3 months. PBMC RNA was the source of the TCR library. Sequencing libraries for TCR beta were prepared with iRepertoire HTBI primers and Arm-PCR of CDR3 regions. TCRdb reprocessed the multiplex PCR reads with MiXCR, giving one entry per CDR3 protein. The data show 500,000 to 700,000 distinct CDR3 sequences, approximately 15% seen once. These sequences were also reported in another study, on T cells in Graves' hyperthyroidism and ophthalmopathy.

The material sequenced was peripheral blood mononuclear cells (PBMCs), taken at new diagnosis, from a patient treated with antithyroid drugs. The origin of the receptors is a young woman with Graves disease.

The CDR3 loop reads CASSQERTGVSYEQYF. Written as DNA, the CDR3 is TGCGCCAGCAGCCAAGAGAGGACAGGGGTGTCCTACGAGCAGTACTTC. V gene TRBV4-1 combines with J gene TRBJ2-7; 9 nucleotides agree with TRBD1. The CDR3 loop spans 16 amino acids. Germline V gene data show CDR1 as MGHRA and CDR2 as YSYEKL. Trimming took 0 bases from V and 1 from J; bases not matched to a gene: 4.

V and J are TRBV28 and TRBJ2-2, with TRBD1 as a possible D gene (5 bases). Trimming cost V 7 bases and J 1 base, with 13 bases left between them. This CDR3 comprises 15 residues. The germline CDR1 and CDR2 sequences are MDHEN and SYDVKM. CDR3: CASIHSGKNTGELFF. DNA of the CDR3: TGTGCCAGCATTCATTCAGGGAAGAACACCGGGGAGCTGTTTTTT. The complete variable domain, with remaining parts taken from reference TRBV28 and TRBJ2-2, reads DVKVTQSSRYLVKRTGEKVFLECVQDMDHENMFWYRQDPGLGLRLIYFSYDVKMKEKGDIPEGYSVSREKKERFSLILESASTNQTSMYLCASIHSGKNTGELFFGEGSRLTVL.

In this sample, this clonotype turned up a few times. The chain carries TRBV18 and TRBJ1-5, with 9 bases fitting TRBD1. Germline V gene data show CDR1 as KGHSH and CDR2 as LQKENI. This CDR3 comprises 15 residues. V lost 3 bases and J lost 14; bases outside the gene matches: 14. CDR3 residues: CASSPTGQGPASEHF. The DNA for the CDR3 is TGTGCCAGCTCACCGACCGGACAGGGGCCCGCCTCAGAGCATTTT.

CDR3 sequence: CASRGVAVPYPDTQYF. The CDR3, as DNA: TGTGCCAGCAGGGGGGTTGCGGTCCCATACCCAGATACGCAGTATTTT. The chain couples TRBV19 to TRBJ2-3; D might be TRBD1 (7 bases). Germline V gene sequence: CDR1 LNHDA, CDR2 SQIVND (reference sequence). The CDR3 covers 16 residues. The V gene lost 9 bases and the J gene lost 4 bases, with 23 bases spanning the gap.

This clonotype was seen a few times. J is TRBJ2-4 and V is TRBV28; D ambiguous. Germline CDR1 MDHEN, CDR2 SYDVKM. The CDR3 totals 14 residues. V was cut by 6 bases and J by 1 base, with 10 bases left in between. The CDR3 reads CASSRSVAKNIQYF. The CDR3 coding sequence is TGTGCCAGCAGCCGGAGCGTCGCCAAAAACATTCAGTACTTC. Filled out from reference TRBV28 and TRBJ2-4, the complete variable domain reads DVKVTQSSRYLVKRTGEKVFLECVQDMDHENMFWYRQDPGLGLRLIYFSYDVKMKEKGDIPEGYSVSREKKERFSLILESASTNQTSMYLCASSRSVAKNIQYFGAGTRLSVL.

Many counts were recorded for this clonotype. V usage is TRBV6-1 and J usage is TRBJ1-1, with TRBD1 matching 9 bases. This CDR3 has 15 amino acids. Trimming cost V 6 bases and J 5 bases; bases outside gene matches: 10. CDR1 is MNHNS, CDR2 SASEGT, per germline. The CDR3 DNA reads TGTGCCAGCAGGGCGGACAGGGGAGGGGGAACTGAAGCTTTCTTT. Residues: CASRADRGGGTEAFF.

This clonotype was seen a handful of times. The chain links TRBV30 to TRBJ1-5; no clear D gene. Germline CDR1 and CDR2: GTSNPN and SVGIG (reference sequence). V was trimmed by 3 bases and J by 11 bases, leaving 20 bases between them. This CDR3 is built from 14 residues. The chain's CDR3 is CAWSRNRIIGSQHF. DNA for the CDR3: TGTGCCTGGAGCCGGAACCGAATAATCGGGTCCCAGCATTTT.

The chain has TRBV19 and TRBJ2-2; no definite D call. The V end was cut by 8 bases, the J end by 3 bases, with 13 bases between. The CDR3 is 14 amino acids. Germline CDR1 is LNHDA and CDR2 is SQIVND (reference sequence). The CDR3 region is CASRSGLHTGELFF. Here the CDR3 DNA reads TGTGCCAGTCGGTCCGGTCTCCACACCGGGGAGCTGTTTTTT.

At least ten counts were recorded for this clonotype. The gene calls are TRBV7-9 and TRBJ2-7; TRBD2 might be the D (5 bases). The V gene's germline CDR1 is SEHNR and CDR2 FQNEAQ (reference sequence). V was pared by 8 bases and J by 1 base, with 9 bases between. The length of the CDR3 is 12 residues. The CDR3 nucleotides read TGTGCCAGCCACGGGAATTCCTACGAGCAGTACTTC. Its translation: CASHGNSYEQYF.

This clonotype was seen more than once but under ten times. The chain employs TRBV5-1 and TRBJ2-1; D perhaps matches TRBD1 (5 bases). Germline CDR1 and CDR2: SGHRS and YFSETQ. V gave up 0 bases and J gave up 8 bases, with 6 bases separating them. The CDR3 runs to 12 residues. The CDR3 coding sequence is TGCGCCAGCAGCTTGGACAGGTATGAGCAGTTCTTC. Its translation: CASSLDRYEQFF.

This clonotype was picked up many times. J is TRBJ2-3 and V is TRBV12-3 or TRBV12-4; D is perhaps TRBD2 (5 bases). The CDR3 totals 13 residues. Trimming took off 11 bases at V and 3 bases at J, with 15 bases between the two ends. In DNA form, the CDR3 reads TGTGCCGCAATGCTGACGGGGACAGATACGCAGTATTTT. Translation: CAAMLTGTDTQYF.

This clonotype was recorded a few times. This may be a read error: a much more frequent sequence differs by one nucleotide. The J gene is TRBJ1-1, the V gene TRBV5-1; tentative D call: TRBD1 (6 bases). Trimming cost V 7 bases and J 4 bases, with 17 bases left between them. The CDR3 has 14 amino acids. Per the germline V gene, CDR1 is SGHRS and CDR2 is YFSETQ. DNA of the CDR3: TGCGCCAGCGGGGGGCCGGGCCCCTTCACTGAAGCTTTCTTT. Protein product: CASGGPGPFTEAFF. The whole variable domain, filled in from reference TRBV5-1 and TRBJ1-1, reads KAGVTQTPRYLIKTRGQQVTLSCSPISGHRSVSWYQQTPGQGLQFLFEYFSETQRNKGNFPGRFSGRQFSNSRSEMNVSTLELGDSALYLCASGGPGPFTEAFFGQGTRLTVV.

This clonotype occurred many times. V is TRBV28 and J is TRBJ1-4; D uncertain. Per the germline V gene, CDR1 is MDHEN and CDR2 is SYDVKM. Trimming removed 1 base at V and 7 bases at J, with 4 bases between. CDR3 length: 12 amino acids. The DNA for the CDR3 is TGTGCCAGCAGTTTATCCCCTGAAAAACTGTTTTTT. The encoded protein is CASSLSPEKLFF. Combining the CDR3 with reference TRBV28 and TRBJ1-4 gives the whole variable domain DVKVTQSSRYLVKRTGEKVFLECVQDMDHENMFWYRQDPGLGLRLIYFSYDVKMKEKGDIPEGYSVSREKKERFSLILESASTNQTSMYLCASSLSPEKLFFGSGTQLSVL.

The chain uses TRBV7-9 and TRBJ2-7; D not certain. V was shortened by 3 bases and J by 5 bases, with 11 bases between the two germline ends. CDR1 and CDR2 (germline): SEHNR, FQNEAQ (reference sequence). The CDR3 is 13 amino acids. The CDR3 DNA reads as TGTGCCAGCAGCTTGGAGCAGGCTAACGAGCAGTACTTC. Translating it yields CASSLEQANEQYF.

This clonotype was seen many times. This sequence joins TRBV2 and TRBJ1-3; D call uncertain. Per the germline V gene, CDR1 is SNHLY and CDR2 is FYNNEI. The CDR3 loop spans 15 amino acids. The V gene lost 5 bases and the J gene lost 2 bases, with 13 bases spanning the gap. The CDR3: CASSPFGLPGNTIYF. As DNA, the CDR3 is TGTGCCAGCAGTCCCTTTGGACTACCTGGAAACACCATATATTTT. The variable domain in full, with the rest retrieved from reference TRBV2 and TRBJ1-3, is EPEVTQTPSHQVTQMGQEVILRCVPISNHLYFYWYRQILGQKVEFLVSFYNNEISEKSEIFDDQFSVERPDGSNFTLKIRSTKLEDSAMYFCASSPFGLPGNTIYFGEGSWLTVV.

This clonotype was counted at least ten times. This rearrangement joins TRBV28 to TRBJ2-1; 8 nucleotides line up with TRBD2. Per germline, CDR1 MDHEN and CDR2 SYDVKM. There are 16 residues in the CDR3. The V and J ends lost 5 bases and 4 bases, in that order; junction bases with no gene match: 10. DNA of the CDR3: TGTGCCAGCAGTCCAACAACCGGGACTAGTTACAATGAGCAGTTCTTC. Translation gives CASSPTTGTSYNEQFF.

The table lists this clonotype with a few counts. This chain uses TRBV6-5 with TRBJ1-4; D call uncertain. Per germline, CDR1 MNHEY and CDR2 SVGAGI. The ends were cut back, 2 bases at V and 5 bases at J, with 9 bases in the middle. The CDR3 is 14 amino acids. CDR3 sequence (DNA): TGTGCCAGCAGTTACGTACAGAAGAATGAAAAACTGTTTTTT. This codes for CASSYVQKNEKLFF.

In its sample, this clonotype was seen a few times. This chain uses TRBV6-5 with TRBJ2-4; D is undetermined. This CDR3 comprises 17 residues. From germline, CDR1 is MNHEY and CDR2 SVGAGI. Deletions cut 0 bases from V and 0 bases from J, with 12 bases between. The CDR3 loop reads CASSYSSYNVAKNIQYF. The DNA for the CDR3 is TGTGCCAGCAGTTACTCGTCATACAACGTAGCCAAAAACATTCAGTACTTC.

This clonotype was found once. At one of its ends the junction is not consistent with the germline gene, which may arise from a read error. The chain uses TRBV7-2 and TRBJ1-1, with D perhaps matching TRBD1 (5 bases). CDR1 SGHTA and CDR2 FQGNSA come from the germline V gene. The CDR3 is made up of 15 amino acids. CDR3 sequence reads: CAGRTRRGLNTEAFF. In nucleotides, the CDR3 is TGTGCCGGCAGGACCCGGCGGGGCCTGAACACTGAAGCTTTCTTT. Together with reference TRBV7-2 and TRBJ1-1, the CDR3 gives the full variable domain: GAGVSQSPSNKVTEKGKDVELRCDPISGHTALYWYRQSLGQGLEFLIYFQGNSAPDKSGLPSDRFSAERTGGSVSTLTIQRTQQEDSAVYLCAGRTRRGLNTEAFFGQGTRLTVV.

This clonotype was observed a handful of times. The CDR3 reads CASSQVESGSAQYF. The CDR3 nucleotides are TGTGCCAGCAGCCAAGTTGAATCCGGGTCGGCGCAGTATTTT. V usage is TRBV3-1 and J usage is TRBJ2-3, with D unresolved. Germline V gene sequence: CDR1 LGHDT, CDR2 YNNKEL (reference sequence). This CDR3 is built from 14 residues. V shed 1 base and J shed 10 bases, with 15 bases lying between them.

This sequence joins TRBV10-3 and TRBJ2-1; 9 bases are a match to TRBD1. J gave up 5 bases and V 3 bases, and 11 bases lay outside the gene matches. Germline CDR1 reads ENHRY; CDR2 reads SYGVKD. The CDR3 totals 17 residues. The CDR3 protein is CAISDYTGGAQNNEQFF. The DNA of the CDR3 is TGTGCCATCAGTGATTACACAGGGGGCGCACAGAACAATGAGCAGTTCTTC.

This clonotype was found many times. This rearrangement joins TRBV7-2 to TRBJ1-1, with D perhaps matching TRBD1 (6 bases). V lost 1 base and J lost 4, with 13 bases in between. The CDR3 is 15 amino acids. CDR1 and CDR2 from the germline V gene are SGHTA and FQGNSA. The CDR3: CASSLVRGVSTEAFF. CDR3 bases: TGTGCCAGCAGCTTAGTTAGGGGGGTAAGCACTGAAGCTTTCTTT.